This T cell receptor (beta chain) was recorded in a study of blood T cells in healthy people across ages. Trimming left V 0 bases short and J 1 base short, with 9 bases between. Germline V CDR1 and CDR2: SGHRS, YFSETQ. This CDR3 is built from 15 residues. Primers used in a second PCR of roughly 6 to 12 cycles were a sample-barcoded 5' primer and a J-beta primer mix. TCRdb analysed the 5' RACE reads with MiXCR anew, one entry per CDR3 protein. The sample includes approximately 1,700,000 distinct CDR3 sequences, 35% to 50% of them seen just once. The chain combines TRBV5-1 with TRBJ2-3, with D unresolved. This clonotype was obtained from a human donor in good health. Sequencing was carried out using blood. The CDR3 DNA reads TGCGCCAGCAGCTTGGTGGGGATCCGCACAGATACGCAGTATTTT. Amino acid sequence: CASSLVGIRTDTQYF.